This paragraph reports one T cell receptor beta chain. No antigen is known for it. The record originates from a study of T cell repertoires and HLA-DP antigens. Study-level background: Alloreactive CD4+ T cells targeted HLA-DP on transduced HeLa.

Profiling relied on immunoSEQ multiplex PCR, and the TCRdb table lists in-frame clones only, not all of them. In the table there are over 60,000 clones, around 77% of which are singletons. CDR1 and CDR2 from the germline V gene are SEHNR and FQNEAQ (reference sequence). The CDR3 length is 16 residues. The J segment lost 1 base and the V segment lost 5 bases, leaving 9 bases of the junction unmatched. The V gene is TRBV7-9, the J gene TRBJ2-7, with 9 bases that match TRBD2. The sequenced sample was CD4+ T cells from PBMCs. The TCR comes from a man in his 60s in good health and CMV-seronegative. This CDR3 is CASSAPGLARSYEQYF. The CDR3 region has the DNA TGTGCCAGCAGCGCGCCGGGACTAGCTAGGTCCTACGAGCAGTACTTC.